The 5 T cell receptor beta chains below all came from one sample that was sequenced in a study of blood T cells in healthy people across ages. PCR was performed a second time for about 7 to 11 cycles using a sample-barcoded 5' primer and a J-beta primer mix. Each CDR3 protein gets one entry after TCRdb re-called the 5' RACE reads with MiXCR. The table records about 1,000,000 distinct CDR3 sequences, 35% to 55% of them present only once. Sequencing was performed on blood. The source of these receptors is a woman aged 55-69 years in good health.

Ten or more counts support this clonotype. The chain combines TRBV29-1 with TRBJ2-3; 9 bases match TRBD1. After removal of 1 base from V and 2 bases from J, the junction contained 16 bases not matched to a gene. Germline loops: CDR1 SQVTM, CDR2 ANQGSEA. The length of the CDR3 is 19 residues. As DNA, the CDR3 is TGCAGCGTTGAAGTGGAGAAGGACAGGGGCTCTAAGATCACAGATACGCAGTATTTT. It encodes CSVEVEKDRGSKITDTQYF.

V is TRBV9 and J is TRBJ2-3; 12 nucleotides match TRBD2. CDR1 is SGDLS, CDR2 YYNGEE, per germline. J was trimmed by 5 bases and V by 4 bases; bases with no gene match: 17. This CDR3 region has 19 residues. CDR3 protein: CASSPRPSGRANLRDTQYF. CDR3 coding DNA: TGTGCCAGCAGCCCCCGTCCTAGCGGGAGGGCGAACCTGAGAGATACGCAGTATTTT.

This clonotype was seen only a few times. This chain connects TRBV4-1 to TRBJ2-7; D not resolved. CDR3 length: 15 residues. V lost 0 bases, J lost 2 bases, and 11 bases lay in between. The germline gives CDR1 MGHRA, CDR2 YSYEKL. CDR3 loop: CASSQDFAVPYEQYF. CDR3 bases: TGCGCCAGCAGCCAAGATTTCGCGGTACCCTACGAGCAGTACTTC.

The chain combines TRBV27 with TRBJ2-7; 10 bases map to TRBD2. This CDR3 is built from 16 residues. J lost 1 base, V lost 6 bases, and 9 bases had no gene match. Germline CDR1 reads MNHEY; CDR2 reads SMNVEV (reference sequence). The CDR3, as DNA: TGTGCCAGCAGCACCTTTCCTAGCGGGAGATCCTACGAGCAGTACTTC. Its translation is CASSTFPSGRSYEQYF.

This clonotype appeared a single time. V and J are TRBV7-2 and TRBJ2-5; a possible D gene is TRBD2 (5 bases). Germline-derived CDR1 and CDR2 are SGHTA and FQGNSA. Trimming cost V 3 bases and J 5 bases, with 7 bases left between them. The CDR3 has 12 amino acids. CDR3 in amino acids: CASSFWEETQYF. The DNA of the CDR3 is TGTGCCAGCAGCTTTTGGGAGGAGACCCAGTACTTC.